These 20 T cell receptor beta chains originate from one sample sequenced in a study of identical twins. A single record per CDR3 protein comes from TCRdb applying MiXCR to the 5' RACE reads. This table has more than 600,000 distinct CDR3 sequences, approximately 18% appearing once. These data are also associated with another study on T cells expressing NK-cell markers.

The sample was PBMCs. These receptors all come from a woman between 18 and 30 years old in good health.

This clonotype was seen only a few times. The V gene is TRBV20-1, the J gene TRBJ1-1; possible D gene TRBD1, 6 bases. The germline CDR1 and CDR2 sequences are DFQATT and SNEGSKA (reference sequence). The V end was cut by 5 bases, the J end by 0 bases, with 13 bases between. The CDR3 contains 14 residues. CDR3 amino acids: CSAVPGQLNTEAFF. CDR3 sequence (DNA): TGCAGTGCTGTACCGGGACAACTGAACACTGAAGCTTTCTTT.

This clonotype was recorded at least ten times. This sequence joins TRBV12-3 or TRBV12-4 and TRBJ1-2; no firm D call. V gave up 6 bases and J gave up 6 bases, with 8 bases separating them. The CDR3 has 11 amino acids. CDR3 loop: CASSRSHGYTF. In DNA form, the CDR3 reads TGTGCCAGCAGCCGGAGTCATGGCTACACCTTC.

This chain links TRBV10-3 with TRBJ1-2; D uncertain. Germline CDR1 ENHRY, CDR2 SYGVKD. V was shortened by 0 bases and J by 6 bases, with 5 bases between the two germline ends. This CDR3 contains 12 residues. The CDR3 sequence: CAISESADGYTF. In DNA, the CDR3 is TGTGCCATCAGTGAGTCCGCGGATGGCTACACCTTC.

This clonotype has a handful of counts. The rearrangement links TRBV18 to TRBJ2-7; perhaps D is TRBD1 or TRBD2 (5 bases each). The CDR3 consists of 14 residues. The germline CDR1 and CDR2 sequences are KGHSH and LQKENI. V was clipped by 3 bases and J by 3 bases, with 12 bases between them. CDR3 region: CASSPPGTLYEQYF. The CDR3 DNA reads as TGTGCCAGCTCACCGCCAGGGACCCTCTACGAGCAGTACTTC.

This clonotype was detected a few times. The V and J genes are TRBV29-1 and TRBJ2-7, with 10 bases fitting TRBD1. V shed 2 bases, J shed 6 bases, and the junction held 13 bases outside the gene matches. Per germline, CDR1 SQVTM and CDR2 ANQGSEA. The CDR3 covers 16 residues. The CDR3 bases are TGCAGCGTTGAAACAACCTCGACAGGGGGCTTGTTCGAGCAGTACTTC. It is translated as CSVETTSTGGLFEQYF.

This clonotype was seen more than once but under ten times. The rearrangement uses TRBV7-2 and TRBJ2-7; 11 bases are a match to TRBD2. Germline V gene data show CDR1 as SGHTA and CDR2 as FQGNSA. The CDR3 has 15 amino acids. J lost 3 bases, V lost 6 bases, and 7 bases had no gene match. The CDR3 DNA is TGTGCCAGCAGTTTGGGACTAGCGGCAGTCTACGAGCAGTACTTC. This sequence encodes CASSLGLAAVYEQYF.

The chain combines TRBV15 with TRBJ2-1, with 8 bases fitting TRBD2. The CDR3 loop spans 17 amino acids. The germline V gene encodes CDR1 LNHNV and CDR2 YYDKDF (reference sequence). J lost 0 bases, V lost 5 bases, and 9 bases had no gene match. The CDR3 sequence is CATSSRLAGSSYNEQFF. CDR3 bases: TGTGCCACCAGCTCCCGATTAGCGGGAAGCTCCTACAATGAGCAGTTCTTC.

V usage is TRBV4-3 and J usage is TRBJ2-1, with unresolved D. CDR3 length: 17 residues. Trimming pared 0 bases from V and 2 bases from J, leaving 14 bases between. Germline values: CDR1 LGHNA, CDR2 YSLEER. The CDR3 coding sequence is TGCGCCAGCAGCCAAGAATTTAACCCCCTCCCCTACAATGAGCAGTTCTTC. Translated, it gives CASSQEFNPLPYNEQFF.

The chain couples TRBV14 to TRBJ2-1; the D gene is possibly TRBD2 (6 bases). CDR3 length equals 15 residues. V shed 3 bases and J shed 0 bases, with 9 bases lying between them. Germline V gene lookup returns CDR1 SGHDN and CDR2 FVKESK. The CDR3 DNA reads TGTGCCAGCAGCCAGGGGGGTGGCTCCTACAATGAGCAGTTCTTC. Amino acid sequence: CASSQGGGSYNEQFF. The complete variable domain, with remaining parts taken from reference TRBV14 and TRBJ2-1, reads EAGVTQFPSHSVIEKGQTVTLRCDPISGHDNLYWYRRVMGKEIKFLLHFVKESKQDESGMPNNRFLAERTGGTYSTLKVQPAELEDSGVYFCASSQGGGSYNEQFFGPGTRLTVL.

This chain links TRBV6-1 with TRBJ1-5; D remains unclear. The germline V gene has CDR1 MNHNS and CDR2 SASEGT. The CDR3 has 13 amino acids. Between the trimmed V and J ends, which lost 6 bases and 5 bases, there was a span of 11 bases. CDR3 coding DNA: TGTGCCAGCAGATCAACCTTCGATCAGCCCCAGCATTTT. Protein sequence: CASRSTFDQPQHF.

The chain joins TRBV12-3 or TRBV12-4 to TRBJ2-2; D is possibly TRBD1 (7 bases). This CDR3 has 17 amino acids. Trimming removed 11 bases from V and 0 bases from J, with 22 bases in between. The CDR3 loop reads CASLPRGAMANTGELFF. CDR3 coding DNA: TGTGCCTCCCTACCCAGGGGGGCGATGGCGAACACCGGGGAGCTGTTTTTT.

This clonotype was counted only a few times. The V and J genes are TRBV5-1 and TRBJ2-5; D ambiguous. Trimming pared 2 bases from V and 2 bases from J, leaving 10 bases between. The germline gives CDR1 SGHRS, CDR2 YFSETQ. There are 14 residues in the CDR3. CDR3 DNA: TGCGCCAGCAGCTTCGACGGACCACAAGAGACCCAGTACTTC. This translates into CASSFDGPQETQYF.

This chain joins TRBV27 and TRBJ2-3, with D perhaps matching TRBD1 (5 bases). Trimming removed 4 bases from V and 6 bases from J, with 11 bases in between. The germline V gene has CDR1 MNHEY and CDR2 SMNVEV (reference sequence). The CDR3 loop spans 13 amino acids. CDR3 region: CASSSRTPDTQYF. CDR3 DNA: TGTGCCAGCAGTTCTCGGACACCCGATACGCAGTATTTT.

About this clonotype itself: A junction boundary mismatches the germline segment, possibly from a read error. V and J are TRBV12-3 or TRBV12-4 and TRBJ2-1; no firm D call. This CDR3 is 8 amino acids long. CDR3 nucleotide sequence: TGTGCCAGCAGTTTAGGAGTCTTC. Translated: CASSLGVF.

The rearrangement links TRBV6-5 to TRBJ2-3; D unclear. The CDR3 has 15 amino acids. The V gene lost 0 bases and the J gene lost 0 bases, with 7 bases spanning the gap. Germline CDR1 is MNHEY and CDR2 is SVGAGI. CDR3 loop: CASSYSIGSTDTQYF. The CDR3, as DNA: TGTGCCAGCAGTTACTCGATTGGTAGCACAGATACGCAGTATTTT.

The J gene is TRBJ1-1, the V gene TRBV6-5; no reliable D call. This CDR3 has 14 residues. Trimming cost V 0 bases and J 0 bases, with 5 bases left between them. The V gene's germline CDR1 is MNHEY and CDR2 SVGAGI. The CDR3 DNA reads TGTGCCAGCAGTTACTCGGCCCTGAACACTGAAGCTTTCTTT. Its translation: CASSYSALNTEAFF.

The chain combines TRBV6-2 or TRBV6-3 with TRBJ1-5, with D maybe TRBD1 (5 bases). Trimming took off 6 bases at V and 2 bases at J, with 14 bases between the two ends. The CDR3 totals 15 residues. CDR1 and CDR2 from the germline V gene are MNHEY and SVGEGT. The CDR3 DNA follows: TGTGCCAGCAGCTGGGACGACTACGGCAATCAGCCCCAGCATTTT. Translating gives CASSWDDYGNQPQHF.

The V gene is TRBV20-1, the J gene TRBJ1-1; tentatively, D is TRBD1 (6 bases). CDR3 length equals 15 residues. Between the trimmed V and J ends, which lost 2 bases and 5 bases, there was a span of 18 bases. Germline assignment: CDR1 DFQATT and CDR2 SNEGSKA (reference sequence). The CDR3 DNA reads TGCAGTGCTAGACGGGGGGGGCATCGGACGACTGAAGCTTTCTTT. Translating gives CSARRGGHRTTEAFF.

This clonotype has more than one count but fewer than ten. This rearrangement joins TRBV5-1 to TRBJ1-4; TRBD1 aligns across 7 bases. Germline V CDR1 and CDR2: SGHRS, YFSETQ. J lost 10 bases, V lost 4 bases, and 13 bases had no gene match. CDR3 length: 15 amino acids. CDR3 region: CASSDPGDSPGKLFF. The CDR3 DNA follows: TGCGCCAGCAGCGATCCGGGGGACAGTCCGGGAAAACTGTTTTTT.

This chain links TRBV27 with TRBJ2-5; 7 bases align to TRBD1. The J segment lost 1 base and the V segment lost 10 bases, leaving 9 bases of the junction unmatched. The germline V gene has CDR1 MNHEY and CDR2 SMNVEV (reference sequence). The CDR3 is 14 amino acids. CDR3 nucleotides: TGTGCCACCGGGACAGAGGGAGTCCAAGAGACCCAGTACTTC. Its translation is CATGTEGVQETQYF.